This T cell receptor beta chain was obtained from a study of metastatic and nonmetastatic thyroid tumors. The germline V gene has CDR1 MNHEY and CDR2 SMNVEV (reference sequence). V was clipped by 6 bases and J by 4 bases, with 14 bases between them. This CDR3 is 14 amino acids long. Thyroid surgery was performed in patients who had received no treatment beforehand. At least ten counts were recorded for this clone. Using MiXCR, TCRdb re-called clones from the PCR reads. Of about 92,000 clones listed, 14% to 15% are singletons. The specimen sequenced was blood. This sequence joins TRBV27 and TRBJ2-3; TRBD2 might be the D (5 bases). The sequence derives from a female donor with papillary thyroid cancer or a benign thyroid nodule (not recorded which). Some clones in this sample may be carry-over from other donors' samples. The CDR3 DNA reads as TGTGCCAGCAGCCCCTGGGTAGCGCCAGATACGCAGTATTTT. This codes for CASSPWVAPDTQYF.